Listed here are 3 T cell receptor beta chains from one sample, sequenced in a study of blood T cell repertoires in COVID-19. Repertoires were generated with immunoSEQ multiplex PCR, while TCRdb's copy carries only in-frame clones and drops some. This sample has around 50,000 clones, with around 91% found just once. The sample comprised peripheral blood. All receptors come from a human donor in a cohort sampled during active COVID-19.

The CDR3 loop reads CASSYGQGAYEQYF. The CDR3 region has the DNA TGCGCCAGCAGCTACGGACAGGGGGCTTACGAGCAGTACTTC. The V call is TRBV5-1, the J call TRBJ2-7; 11 positions match TRBD1. This CDR3 comprises 14 residues. Germline-derived CDR1 and CDR2 are SGHRS and YFSETQ. V lost 3 bases, J lost 4 bases, and 3 bases stayed unmatched. Filled out from reference TRBV5-1 and TRBJ2-7, the complete variable domain reads KAGVTQTPRYLIKTRGQQVTLSCSPISGHRSVSWYQQTPGQGLQFLFEYFSETQRNKGNFPGRFSGRQFSNSRSEMNVSTLELGDSALYLCASSYGQGAYEQYFGPGTRLTVT.

The sample holds one count of this clone. The chain couples TRBV6-5 to TRBJ2-3; D uncertain. The CDR3 length is 16 residues. Trimming cost V 0 bases and J 1 base, with 11 bases left between them. Germline values: CDR1 MNHEY, CDR2 SVGAGI. The CDR3 is CASSYSEFSGTDTQYF. The DNA for the CDR3 is TGTGCCAGCAGTTACTCAGAGTTCTCTGGCACAGATACGCAGTATTTT.

The table lists this clone with a count of one. The chain has TRBV27 and TRBJ2-7; D unresolved. The CDR3 totals 11 residues. Germline loops: CDR1 MNHEY, CDR2 SMNVEV (reference sequence). Trimming cost V 5 bases and J 3 bases, with 5 bases left between them. For the CDR3, the DNA is TGTGCCAGCAGTACGGGCTACGAGCAGTACTTC. Translation gives CASSTGYEQYF.